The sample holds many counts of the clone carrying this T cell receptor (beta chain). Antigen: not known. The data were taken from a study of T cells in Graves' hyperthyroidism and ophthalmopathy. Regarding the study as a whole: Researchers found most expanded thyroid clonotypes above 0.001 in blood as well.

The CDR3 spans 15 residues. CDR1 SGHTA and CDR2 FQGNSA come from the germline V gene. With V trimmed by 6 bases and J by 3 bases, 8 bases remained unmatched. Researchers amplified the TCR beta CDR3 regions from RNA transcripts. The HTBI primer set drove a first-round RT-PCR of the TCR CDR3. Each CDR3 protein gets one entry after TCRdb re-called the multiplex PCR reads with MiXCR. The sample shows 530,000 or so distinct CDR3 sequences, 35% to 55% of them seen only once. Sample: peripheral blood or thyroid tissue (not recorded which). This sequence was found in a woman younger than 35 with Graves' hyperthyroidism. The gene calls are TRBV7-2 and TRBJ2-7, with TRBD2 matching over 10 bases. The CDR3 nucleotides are TGTGCCAGCAGTTGGGCAGCGGGGGGGTTCTACGAGCAGTACTTC. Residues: CASSWAAGGFYEQYF.